This T cell receptor beta chain appears in the sequencing data of a study of cytomegalovirus exposure and HLA in healthy donors. Repertoires were generated with immunoSEQ multiplex PCR, while TCRdb's copy carries only in-frame clones and drops some. The table has 250,000 to 300,000 clones, around 91% seen once; the top ten hold under 0.4%. The ends lost 6 bases at V and 0 bases at J; junction bases unmatched: 5. The CDR3 is made up of 15 amino acids. Germline CDR1 is SGHAT and CDR2 is FQNNGV. The sample holds one count of this clone. The origin of this receptor is a woman younger than 30 in good health and CMV-seronegative. The chain employs TRBV11-2 and TRBJ2-1, with 7 bases fitting TRBD1. Source material: PBMCs. The CDR3 loop reads CASSNRDSSYNEQFF. The CDR3, as DNA: TGTGCCAGCAGTAACAGGGACAGCTCCTACAATGAGCAGTTCTTC.